This TCR beta chain was identified during a study of spatial heterogeneity in lung cancer (dated by TCRdb to about 2019). The study in broad terms: Beta-chain transcripts were consistently detected in greater numbers than alpha-chain transcripts, which likely reflected higher beta-chain transcript abundance. In the raw uncorrected reads, each unique combination of TCR and UMI appeared more than ten times on average. In non-small cell lung cancer, the study made a quantitative comparison of TCR alpha and beta repertoires among multiple tumor regions, matched nontumor lung and blood. The study linked features of the TCR repertoire to counts of nonsynonymous mutations, which were determined by whole-exome sequencing of tumor tissue. At surgery, around 200 tumor regions, 63 to 70 matched nontumor lung samples and 50 to 60 PBMC samples were TCR-sequenced for both alpha and beta chains.

This specimen's time point label, per the study, means: sample taken at primary tumor resection. Whole RNA extracted from tumor and nontumor lung tissue, or from cryopreserved PBMC samples, was used for TCR sequencing without cell sorting. Samples were obtained from roughly 72 patients with early-stage, untreated non-small cell lung cancer from the lung TRACERx cohort. Only patients for whom sufficient RNA was available from at least two tumor regions were selected for TCR sequencing. Overall study results and their limits: Ubiquitous expanded tumor TCRs were found in blood more often at tumor resection than at routine follow-up. Confirming at a functional level the hypothesis that regional TCRs recognize regional mutations was considered to require additional single-cell paired TCR alpha and beta sequencing.

From the cysteine up to the phenylalanine, the CDR3 has a length of 18 residues. The sequence is cut down to CDR3 DNA, 54 bases in frame from base 1. The germline V gene provides CDR1 MDHEN and CDR2 SYDVKM. The junction shows trimming of 5 bases on V and 2 bases on J, plus 22 bases between the germline ends. Library construction relied on 5' RACE. Sequencing was carried out with a NextSeq 500. To allow correction of PCR and sequencing errors, the TCR library protocol tagged every TCR cDNA molecule with a unique molecular identifier. From the authors' description of their analysis: TCR identification, UMI-based error correction and CDR3 extraction were performed with Decombinator tools. TCRs above a frequency of 2 per 1,000, corresponding to the top 1% of the tumor frequency distribution, were defined as expanded. Renyi diversity was calculated using the R vegan package after each repertoire was subsampled 100 times to 5,000 TCRs. To build CDR3 similarity networks, amino acid triplet string-kernel similarity was used, and CDR3s were connected when their pairwise similarity was above 0.82. Using fastp at Q25 and MiXCR, TCRdb reprocessed the public reads and kept productive beta chains. Duplicate CDR3 protein sequences are folded into a single record with the most common DNA and genes. The V and J calls were not made by the authors but by TCRdb's processing. This sample is represented by 40,000 to 45,000 distinct CDR3 sequences; around 6.5% of them were singletons. The ten largest clones represent 35% to 55% of the sample.

This clonotype was recorded a few times. Its antigen target is currently unknown. No base qualities exist here, and no much larger clone lies one base off it. Here the chain combines TRBV28 and TRBJ1-5, and the D gene may be TRBD1, 5 bases matching. The origin of this receptor is a female donor with early-stage non-small cell lung cancer. The sample in question was PBMCs, obtained at surgery. The sequenced DNA is TGTGCCAGCAGTCCCCCATTCGGAGGGGCCAAGGGCAATCAGCCCCAGCATTTT. It translates as CASSPPFGGAKGNQPQHF.